This TCR beta chain was identified in a study of cytomegalovirus exposure and HLA in healthy donors. The wider study: From donors who were HLA-typed, an early data release held 81 million or so unique TCRs.

The V and J ends lost 5 bases and 5 bases, in that order; junction bases with no gene match: 8. Germline CDR1 and CDR2: MNHEY and SVGAGI. There are 15 residues in the CDR3. PCR primers comprised 60 Vbeta and 13 Jbeta primers. Clones were read by immunoSEQ multiplex PCR, and TCRdb kept only the in-frame ones, dropping some. The data contain 80,000 to 100,000 clones, 60% to 75% of them seen just once; the ten biggest clones take up less than 1.5%. At collection, donors were nominally healthy, but unrecorded immune exposures were probable. The study, taken as a whole, reports: A cluster of highly shared sequence variants was likely a sequencing artifact.

About this clone itself: Its target is unknown.

The receptor was derived from a female donor in good health and CMV-seronegative. Sequencing was performed on PBMCs. This chain connects TRBV6-5 to TRBJ2-2, with 7 nucleotides matching TRBD2. CDR3 coding DNA: TGTGCCAGCAGTAACGGCGGGAGACATACCGGGGAGCTGTTTTTT. Translating gives CASSNGGRHTGELFF.